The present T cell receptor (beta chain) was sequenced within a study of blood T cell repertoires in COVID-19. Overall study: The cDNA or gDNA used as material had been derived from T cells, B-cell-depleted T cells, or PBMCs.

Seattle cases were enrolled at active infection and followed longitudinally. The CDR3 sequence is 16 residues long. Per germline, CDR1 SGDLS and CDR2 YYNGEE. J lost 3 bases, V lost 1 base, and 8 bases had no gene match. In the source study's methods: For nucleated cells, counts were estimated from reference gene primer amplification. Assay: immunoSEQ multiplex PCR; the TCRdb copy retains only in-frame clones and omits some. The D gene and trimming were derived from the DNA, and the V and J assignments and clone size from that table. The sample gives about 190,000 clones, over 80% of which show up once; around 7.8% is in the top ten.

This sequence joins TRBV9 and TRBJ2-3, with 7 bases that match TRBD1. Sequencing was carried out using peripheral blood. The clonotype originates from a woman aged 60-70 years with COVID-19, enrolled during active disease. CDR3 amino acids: CASSVSPGTETDTQYF. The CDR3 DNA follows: TGTGCCAGCAGCGTATCGCCCGGGACAGAGACAGATACGCAGTATTTT. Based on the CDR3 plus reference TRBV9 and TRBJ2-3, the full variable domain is DSGVTQTPKHLITATGQRVTLRCSPRSGDLSVYWYQQSLDQGLQFLIQYYNGEERAKGNILERFSAQQFPDLHSELNLSSLELGDSALYFCASSVSPGTETDTQYFGPGTRLTVL.